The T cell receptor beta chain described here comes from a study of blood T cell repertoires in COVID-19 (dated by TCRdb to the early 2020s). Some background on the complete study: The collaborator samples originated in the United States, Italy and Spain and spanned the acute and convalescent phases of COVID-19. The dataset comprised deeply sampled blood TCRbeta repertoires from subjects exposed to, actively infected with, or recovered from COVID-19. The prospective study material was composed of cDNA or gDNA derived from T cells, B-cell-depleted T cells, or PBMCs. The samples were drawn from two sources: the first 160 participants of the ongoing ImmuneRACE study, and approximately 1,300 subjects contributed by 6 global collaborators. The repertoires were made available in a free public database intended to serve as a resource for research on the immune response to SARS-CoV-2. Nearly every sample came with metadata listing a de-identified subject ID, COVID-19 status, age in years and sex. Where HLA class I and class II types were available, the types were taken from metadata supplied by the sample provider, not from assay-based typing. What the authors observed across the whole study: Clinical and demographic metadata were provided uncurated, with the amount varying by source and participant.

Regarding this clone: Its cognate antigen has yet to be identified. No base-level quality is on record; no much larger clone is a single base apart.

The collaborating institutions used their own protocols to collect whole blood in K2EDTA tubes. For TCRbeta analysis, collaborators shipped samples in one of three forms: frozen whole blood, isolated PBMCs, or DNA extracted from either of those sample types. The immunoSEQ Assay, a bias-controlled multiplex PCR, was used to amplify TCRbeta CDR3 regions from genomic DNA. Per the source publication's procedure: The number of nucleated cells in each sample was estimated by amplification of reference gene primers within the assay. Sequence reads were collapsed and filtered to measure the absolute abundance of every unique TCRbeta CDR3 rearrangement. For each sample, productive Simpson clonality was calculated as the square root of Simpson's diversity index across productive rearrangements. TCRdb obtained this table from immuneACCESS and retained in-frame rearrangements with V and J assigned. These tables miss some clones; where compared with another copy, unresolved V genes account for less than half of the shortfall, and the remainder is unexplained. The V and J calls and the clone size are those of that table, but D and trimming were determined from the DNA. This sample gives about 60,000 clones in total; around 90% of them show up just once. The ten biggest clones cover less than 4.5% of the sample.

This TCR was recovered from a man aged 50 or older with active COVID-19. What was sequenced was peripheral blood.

This receptor carries the CDR3 CASLRYGYTF. The nucleotides read TGTGCCAGCTTGCGGTATGGCTACACCTTC. The chain is assembled from TRBV2 and TRBJ1-2; there is no confident call for the D gene. Trimming takes 8 bases from V and 5 bases from J, and the germline ends sit 6 bases apart. The CDR3 goes from the cysteine to the phenylalanine over 10 residues. CDR3 DNA is the only sequence kept; it has 30 bases, read in frame from the first base. Via the germline V gene, CDR1 is SNHLY and CDR2 FYNNEI.